The source of this T cell receptor (beta chain) is a study of metastatic and nonmetastatic thyroid tumors. Across the study: Repertoire data that came from the blood and tumor or nodule tissue of malignant and benign thyroid patients were compared.

V shed 5 bases and J 2 bases; nucleotides not matched to a gene: 5. Germline CDR1 and CDR2: MNHNS and SASEGT. The CDR3 is 15 amino acids. Among the patients, none had received any treatment before thyroid surgery. By share, this clone counts as medium-sized. Original handling: Variation in CDR3 across clinicopathological groups served as the basis for constructing a distant-metastasis classifier in papillary thyroid cancer. TCRdb re-called the PCR reads with MiXCR. TCRdb's processing, not the study's, gives the V and J calls here. The data hold tens of thousands of clones, with around 30% observed a single time.

Sequenced material: blood. The chain couples TRBV6-1 to TRBJ2-2; 7 bases align to TRBD1. The origin of this receptor is a female donor with papillary thyroid cancer or a benign thyroid nodule (not recorded which). Some clones in this sample may be carry-over from other donors' samples. The CDR3 sequence: CASSKTGDNTGELFF. The CDR3 DNA reads TGTGCCAGCAGTAAAACAGGGGACAACACCGGGGAGCTGTTTTTT.